One and the same sample provided the 8 T cell receptor beta chains below, sequenced in a study of blood T cell repertoires in COVID-19. TCRdb's copy holds only in-frame clones and misses some; the assay was immunoSEQ multiplex PCR. The sample lists around 220,000 clones; about 83% were seen once. Material: PBMCs or T cells enriched from blood (not recorded which). Every receptor here comes from a woman aged 40-49 years who had recovered from COVID-19.

V gene TRBV15 combines with J gene TRBJ1-5; 7 nucleotides align to TRBD1. The germline V gene encodes CDR1 LNHNV and CDR2 YYDKDF (reference sequence). The V gene end was trimmed by 0 bases and the J gene end by 6 bases; junction bases not matched to a gene: 8. The length of the CDR3 is 16 residues. This CDR3 reads CATSRDSRGGSQPQHF. In DNA, the CDR3 is TGTGCCACCAGCAGAGATTCCAGAGGGGGCTCTCAGCCCCAGCATTTT.

The chain links TRBV11-1 to TRBJ2-1, with D perhaps matching TRBD1 (5 bases). This CDR3 has 15 amino acids. Germline-derived CDR1 and CDR2 are SGHAT and FQDESV (reference sequence). V gave up 5 bases and J gave up 1 base, with 12 bases separating them. The CDR3 DNA reads as TGTGCCAGCAGCCCCCGACAGAAATCCTACAATGAGCAGTTCTTC. It is translated as CASSPRQKSYNEQFF.

The V and J genes are TRBV3-1 (or the pseudogene TRBV3-2) and TRBJ1-2, with 7 positions matching TRBD1. This CDR3 spans 15 amino acids. V gave up 4 bases and J gave up 0 bases; unmatched junction bases: 5. Germline V lookup: CDR1 LGHDT, CDR2 YNNKEL (reference sequence). As DNA, the CDR3 is TGTGCCAGCAGCCCATGGGACAGCCCTAACTATGGCTACACCTTC. It encodes CASSPWDSPNYGYTF.

This CDR3 is CASSLHSHQETQYF. CDR3 DNA sequence: TGTGCCAGCAGCTTACACAGTCACCAAGAGACCCAGTACTTC. The gene calls are TRBV7-2 and TRBJ2-5; D is ambiguous. V shed 2 bases and J shed 0 bases, with 7 bases lying between them. The CDR3 length is 14 residues. Germline V lookup: CDR1 SGHTA, CDR2 FQGNSA.

V is TRBV27 and J is TRBJ2-3, with 12 bases lining up with TRBD2. The CDR3 has 16 amino acids. J gave up 5 bases and V 0 bases, and 3 bases lay outside the gene matches. The germline gives CDR1 MNHEY, CDR2 SMNVEV (reference sequence). This chain's CDR3 is CASSLSETSGRDTQYF. The CDR3 bases are TGTGCCAGCAGTTTATCAGAGACTAGCGGGAGAGATACGCAGTATTTT.

The chain links TRBV30 to TRBJ1-1; D gene uncertain. The CDR3 totals 12 residues. The V and J ends lost 0 bases and 3 bases respectively, with 5 bases between them. Germline V gene data show CDR1 as GTSNPN and CDR2 as SVGIG (reference sequence). The CDR3 loop reads CAWSVRDTEAFF. In DNA, the CDR3 is TGTGCCTGGAGTGTACGGGACACTGAAGCTTTCTTT.

The chain has TRBV5-4 and TRBJ1-2, with D perhaps TRBD1 (6 bases). The CDR3 has 14 amino acids. V was clipped by 2 bases and J by 6 bases, with 14 bases between them. CDR1 SGHNT and CDR2 YYREEE come from the germline V gene (reference sequence). The CDR3 bases are TGTGCCAGCAGCTTCGGTCAGGGGCGCGATGGCTACACCTTC. Translating gives CASSFGQGRDGYTF. Looking up the rest from reference TRBV5-4 and TRBJ1-2 gives the full variable domain: ETGVTQSPTHLIKTRGQQVTLRCSSQSGHNTVSWYQQALGQGPQFIFQYYREEENGRGNFPPRFSGLQFPNYSSELNVNALELDDSALYLCASSFGQGRDGYTFGSGTRLTVV.

The genes are TRBV19 and TRBJ1-4; D is perhaps TRBD1 (6 bases). Per the germline V gene, CDR1 is LNHDA and CDR2 is SQIVND (reference sequence). V was shortened by 3 bases and J by 1 base, with 12 bases between the two germline ends. This CDR3 spans 16 amino acids. CDR3 region: CASSMAPDRTNEKLFF. CDR3 in DNA: TGTGCCAGTAGTATGGCCCCGGACAGAACTAATGAAAAACTGTTTTTT.